The source of this T cell receptor beta chain is a study of blood T cell repertoires in COVID-19. In the study overall: T cells, B-cell-depleted T cells, or PBMCs provided the cDNA or gDNA that served as material.

Repertoires were generated with immunoSEQ multiplex PCR, while TCRdb's copy carries only in-frame clones and drops some. The sample yields about 190,000 clones, over 80% seen once. Trimming shortened V by 3 bases and J by 0 bases, and 12 bases separated the two germline ends. Germline V lookup: CDR1 MDHEN, CDR2 SYDVKM. This CDR3 spans 16 amino acids. Material for sequencing was peripheral blood. The receptor was isolated from a woman in her 40s with acute or convalescent COVID-19. J is TRBJ2-1 and V is TRBV28, with a possible D match to TRBD1 (6 bases). The CDR3 protein is CASSFVEDSSYNEQFF. DNA for the CDR3: TGTGCCAGCAGTTTCGTTGAGGACAGCTCCTACAATGAGCAGTTCTTC.